Presented here are 30 T cell receptor beta chains from one specimen sequenced in a study of blood T cells in healthy people across ages. The second PCR ran roughly 6 to 11 cycles with a sample-barcoded 5' primer and J-beta primers. TCRdb itself ran the 5' RACE reads through MiXCR, one entry per CDR3 protein. The sample contains about 1.1 million distinct CDR3 sequences, 35% to 45% of which appear only once. The sample was blood. The source is a man in his late teens or twenties in good health.

With regard to this clonotype: The junction shows a germline mismatch at one end, possibly a read error. The V gene is TRBV7-9, the J gene TRBJ2-1, with 10 nucleotides matching TRBD2. The CDR3 has 15 amino acids. CDR1 and CDR2 from the germline V gene are SEHNR and FQNEAQ (reference sequence). As DNA, the CDR3 is TGTGTCAGCAGCTATAGCGGGGGGTTAAACAATGAGCAGTTCTTC. This encodes CVSSYSGGLNNEQFF.

The sample holds a few counts of this clonotype. The J gene is TRBJ1-2, the V gene TRBV29-1; D gene uncertain. Deletions cut 8 bases from V and 7 bases from J, with 8 bases between. The CDR3 has 9 amino acids. Germline loops: CDR1 SQVTM, CDR2 ANQGSEA. CDR3 protein: CSPMVGYTF. CDR3 coding DNA: TGCAGCCCGATGGTTGGCTACACCTTC. The full variable domain, with the rest looked up from reference TRBV29-1 and TRBJ1-2, is SAVISQKPSRDICQRGTSLTIQCQVDSQVTMMFWYRQQPGQSLTLIATANQGSEATYESGFVIDKFPISRPNLTFSTLTVSNMSPEDSSIYLCSPMVGYTFGSGTRLTVV.

This clonotype was recorded once. This may arise from a read error, as a much more abundant clone is one base away. This chain links TRBV4-1 with TRBJ2-1, with 9 bases matching TRBD2. This CDR3 has 16 residues. Looked up from germline, CDR1 is MGHRA and CDR2 is YSYEKL. The J segment lost 7 bases and the V segment lost 4 bases, leaving 11 bases of the junction unmatched. The CDR3 DNA follows: TGCGCCAGCAGCCCTAGAAGCGGGGGGACCGATAATGAGCAGTTCTTC. It translates to CASSPRSGGTDNEQFF.

This clonotype was counted between two and nine times. The CDR3 here is CASSPPSGLLGTDTQYF. The CDR3, as DNA: TGTGCCAGCTCACCACCTTCGGGTCTATTAGGCACAGATACGCAGTATTTT. The chain links TRBV18 to TRBJ2-3; D is unresolved. This CDR3 contains 17 residues. Trimming removed 0 bases from V and 1 base from J, with 14 bases in between. The germline gives CDR1 KGHSH, CDR2 LQKENI. The full variable domain, in which reference TRBV18 and TRBJ2-3 provide the parts outside the CDR3, is NAGVMQNPRHLVRRRGQEARLRCSPMKGHSHVYWYRQLPEEGLKFMVYLQKENIIDESGMPKERFSAEFPKEGPSILRIQQVVRGDSAAYFCASSPPSGLLGTDTQYFGPGTRLTVL.

This clonotype has just a few counts. The V gene is TRBV20-1, the J gene TRBJ2-3, with 9 bases that match TRBD2. The CDR3 is 17 amino acids. Trimming took 2 bases from V and 4 from J; bases not matched to a gene: 13. Germline CDR1 reads DFQATT; CDR2 reads SNEGSKA (reference sequence). The CDR3: CSARSSARGGGPDTQYF. The DNA of the CDR3 is TGCAGTGCTAGAAGCTCTGCGCGGGGGGGAGGGCCAGATACGCAGTATTTT.

The CDR3 spells CASSTTGRETQYF. The CDR3 DNA follows: TGTGCCAGCAGTACGACAGGGAGAGAGACCCAGTACTTC. This chain links TRBV6-6 with TRBJ2-5; TRBD1 aligns across 7 bases. V gave up 5 bases and J gave up 4 bases; unmatched junction bases: 4. The CDR3 has 13 amino acids. Germline lookup yields CDR1 MNHNY and CDR2 SVGAGI (reference sequence).

The chain is built from TRBV9 and TRBJ1-2; D is uncertain. There are 15 residues in the CDR3. Germline V gene sequence: CDR1 SGDLS, CDR2 YYNGEE. V was trimmed by 0 bases and J by 5 bases, leaving 14 bases between them. CDR3 protein: CASSVEASGQYGYTF. CDR3 sequence (DNA): TGTGCCAGCAGCGTAGAAGCCTCGGGCCAATATGGCTACACCTTC.

Worth noting for this clonotype: Mismatch with germline at one junction end may stem from a read error. V gene TRBV27 combines with J gene TRBJ2-4, with a weak D call TRBD1 (5 bases). Germline V gene data show CDR1 as MNHEY and CDR2 as SMNVEV (reference sequence). This CDR3 comprises 16 residues. CDR3 residues: CAGSSIQGVAKNIQYF. The CDR3 DNA is TGTGCCGGCAGTAGCATCCAGGGTGTCGCCAAAAACATTCAGTACTTC.

This clonotype was picked up a small number of times. V and J are TRBV3-1 and TRBJ1-5; D remains unclear. V dropped 0 bases and J dropped 3 bases, with 9 bases sitting between them. The CDR3 covers 15 residues. Germline V gene data show CDR1 as LGHDT and CDR2 as YNNKEL (reference sequence). In nucleotides, the CDR3 is TGTGCCAGCAGCCAAGAACCCCTGGCCAATCAGCCCCAGCATTTT. It translates to CASSQEPLANQPQHF.

The sample holds a few counts of this clonotype. The chain is built from TRBV10-3 and TRBJ2-2; 8 bases match TRBD1. Germline lookup yields CDR1 ENHRY and CDR2 SYGVKD. This CDR3 has 14 amino acids. The trim removed 2 bases at V and 7 bases at J, leaving 3 bases unmatched. This CDR3 reads CAISEPGGIGELFF. DNA of the CDR3: TGTGCCATCAGTGAGCCAGGGGGCATCGGGGAGCTGTTTTTT.

This clonotype was seen a single time. The V and J genes are TRBV20-1 and TRBJ2-7, with TRBD1 matching 9 bases. Per the germline V gene, CDR1 is DFQATT and CDR2 is SNEGSKA (reference sequence). CDR3 length: 13 residues. Trimming at V came to 4 bases and at J to 6 bases, leaving 7 bases not matched to a gene. CDR3 coding DNA: TGCAGTGCTACCGGGACAGGGAGCGGCGAGCAGTACTTC. Translating it yields CSATGTGSGEQYF.

This sequence joins TRBV20-1 and TRBJ1-1; D not certain. This CDR3 has 15 amino acids. V lost 1 base and J lost 1, with 13 bases in between. Germline CDR1 DFQATT, CDR2 SNEGSKA (reference sequence). The CDR3 DNA is TGCAGTGCTAGAGTTAGTCAGGTCACGAACACTGAAGCTTTCTTT. It encodes CSARVSQVTNTEAFF.

This clonotype was detected many times. V and J are TRBV18 and TRBJ2-1; a weak D match, TRBD1 (5 bases). Germline V gene data show CDR1 as KGHSH and CDR2 as LQKENI. This CDR3 has 14 residues. Trimming shortened V by 2 bases and J by 5 bases, and 10 bases separated the two germline ends. CDR3 sequence reads: CASSPAGLNNEQFF. The CDR3 coding sequence is TGTGCCAGCTCACCAGCAGGGTTGAACAATGAGCAGTTCTTC. The variable domain in full, completed from reference TRBV18 and TRBJ2-1, reads NAGVMQNPRHLVRRRGQEARLRCSPMKGHSHVYWYRQLPEEGLKFMVYLQKENIIDESGMPKERFSAEFPKEGPSILRIQQVVRGDSAAYFCASSPAGLNNEQFFGPGTRLTVL.

This clonotype was seen once. An end of the junction does not agree with germline; a read error may underlie this. This chain uses TRBV27 with TRBJ1-1; unclear D gene. This CDR3 has 17 amino acids. Germline CDR1 and CDR2: MNHEY and SMNVEV (reference sequence). CDR3 bases: TGTGCCGGCAGTTTACCGTTGGGCCGACCCATGAACACTGAAGCTTTCTTT. Amino acids: CAGSLPLGRPMNTEAFF.

This clonotype has a handful of counts. The chain uses TRBV12-3 or TRBV12-4 and TRBJ2-3; the match to TRBD1 covers 7 bases. The V gene end was trimmed by 2 bases and the J gene end by 5 bases; junction bases not matched to a gene: 4. CDR3 length: 14 amino acids. CDR3 in amino acids: CASSLRGQGDTQYF. In DNA, the CDR3 is TGTGCCAGCAGTTTAAGGGGGCAAGGAGATACGCAGTATTTT.

The sample holds a few counts of this clonotype. V usage is TRBV9 and J usage is TRBJ2-1; TRBD1 aligns across 7 bases. CDR1 is SGDLS, CDR2 YYNGEE, per germline. V gave up 0 bases and J gave up 3 bases; unmatched junction bases: 9. There are 17 residues in the CDR3. The CDR3 DNA reads TGTGCCAGCAGCGTAGCTAGGAAAGGGACAGACTACAATGAGCAGTTCTTC. This encodes CASSVARKGTDYNEQFF. Supplemented by reference TRBV9 and TRBJ2-1, the full variable domain reads DSGVTQTPKHLITATGQRVTLRCSPRSGDLSVYWYQQSLDQGLQFLIQYYNGEERAKGNILERFSAQQFPDLHSELNLSSLELGDSALYFCASSVARKGTDYNEQFFGPGTRLTVL.

V gene TRBV9 combines with J gene TRBJ2-3, with D maybe TRBD2 (6 bases). The germline V gene encodes CDR1 SGDLS and CDR2 YYNGEE. This CDR3 has 15 residues. V dropped 0 bases and J dropped 3 bases, with 11 bases sitting between them. CDR3 region: CASSVAAGITDTQYF. As DNA, the CDR3 is TGTGCCAGCAGCGTAGCGGCGGGGATAACAGATACGCAGTATTTT.

This clonotype was detected a few times. The chain recombines TRBV12-3 or TRBV12-4 with TRBJ1-4; unclear D gene. The V and J ends lost 1 base and 7 bases respectively, with 7 bases between them. This CDR3 contains 13 residues. This CDR3 reads CASSLGAAEKLFF. The DNA for the CDR3 is TGTGCCAGCAGTTTAGGGGCTGCTGAAAAACTGTTTTTT.

The sample holds a few counts of this clonotype. The J gene is TRBJ1-6, the V gene TRBV12-3 or TRBV12-4; weak D call: TRBD1 (6 bases). V was cut by 3 bases and J by 9 bases, with 15 bases left in between. The CDR3 sequence is 15 residues long. CDR3 sequence reads: CASSFPAGESSPLHF. CDR3 bases: TGTGCCAGCAGTTTCCCCGCAGGGGAAAGTTCACCCCTCCACTTT.

The chain is built from TRBV7-8 and TRBJ1-2; 8 bases are shared with TRBD1. The CDR3 has 14 residues. Germline CDR1 reads SGHVS; CDR2 reads FQNEAQ. The V gene end was trimmed by 3 bases and the J gene end by 4 bases; junction bases not matched to a gene: 4. The chain's CDR3 is CASSFKQGGYGYTF. The CDR3 DNA reads as TGTGCCAGCAGCTTCAAACAGGGGGGCTATGGCTACACCTTC.

The sample holds a few counts of this clonotype. The chain is built from TRBV18 and TRBJ2-5, with D possibly called TRBD1 or TRBD2 (5 bases each). The CDR3 sequence is 15 residues long. Germline values: CDR1 KGHSH, CDR2 LQKENI. Trimming removed 0 bases from V and 1 base from J, with 9 bases in between. The CDR3 region is CASSPPNGAQETQYF. The CDR3 DNA follows: TGTGCCAGCTCACCACCGAACGGGGCCCAAGAGACCCAGTACTTC.

V gene TRBV20-1 combines with J gene TRBJ1-2; TRBD1 might be the D (6 bases). This CDR3 is 14 amino acids long. Germline CDR1 DFQATT, CDR2 SNEGSKA (reference sequence). V was cut by 0 bases and J by 8 bases, with 16 bases left in between. CDR3: CSARDLGGVGGYTF. CDR3 DNA sequence: TGCAGTGCTAGAGATCTAGGGGGAGTGGGGGGCTACACCTTC.

The chain employs TRBV12-3 or TRBV12-4 and TRBJ2-5, with D possibly being TRBD2 (7 bases). CDR3 size: 14 residues. Deletions cut 3 bases from V and 4 bases from J, with 12 bases between. The CDR3 reads CASSLGGRLETQYF. The DNA for the CDR3 is TGTGCCAGCAGTTTGGGGGGGCGTTTAGAGACCCAGTACTTC.

The J gene is TRBJ1-2, the V gene TRBV12-5; D is ambiguous. This CDR3 is built from 15 residues. V was trimmed by 1 base and J by 4 bases, leaving 13 bases between them. The germline gives CDR1 LGHNT, CDR2 FRNRAP. The CDR3 DNA reads TGTGCTAGTGGTTTGGAGGTCACCCTAGGCTATGGCTACACCTTC. Translating gives CASGLEVTLGYGYTF.

This clonotype has at least ten counts. For the CDR3, the DNA is TGTGCCAGCAGCTCGACCGGGACTAGCGTCCATGAGCAGTTCTTC. Protein sequence: CASSSTGTSVHEQFF. The genes are TRBV11-1 and TRBJ2-1; 10 nucleotides align to TRBD2. Per the germline V gene, CDR1 is SGHAT and CDR2 is FQDESV (reference sequence). The trim removed 4 bases at V and 8 bases at J, leaving 8 bases unmatched. The CDR3 is 15 residues long.

This sequence joins TRBV6-5 and TRBJ2-7; 7 positions match TRBD1. Germline assignment: CDR1 MNHEY and CDR2 SVGAGI. V was clipped by 6 bases and J by 7 bases; unmatched bases: 12. This CDR3 is built from 14 residues. For the CDR3, the DNA is TGTGCCAGCAGACCAGGGGGTCGGTACAATGAGCAGTACTTC. Translated, it gives CASRPGGRYNEQYF.

This clonotype has just a few counts. This chain uses TRBV4-1 with TRBJ1-4; unclear D gene. V was clipped by 4 bases and J by 8 bases, with 17 bases between them. This CDR3 comprises 15 residues. Germline values: CDR1 MGHRA, CDR2 YSYEKL. CDR3 coding DNA: TGCGCCAGCAGCCGCAGTGGGAGGGCTCAGGAAAAACTGTTTTTT. Translating gives CASSRSGRAQEKLFF.

The J gene is TRBJ2-7, the V gene TRBV6-2 or TRBV6-3, with a tentative D call TRBD1 (6 bases). The CDR3 has 16 amino acids. Trimming cost V 5 bases and J 5 bases, with 22 bases left between them. Germline CDR1 and CDR2: MNHEY and SVGEGT. The CDR3 reads CASSALDSNPFDEQYF. The CDR3 DNA follows: TGTGCCAGCAGTGCCCTGGACAGCAATCCCTTCGACGAGCAGTACTTC.

V and J are TRBV7-2 and TRBJ2-3; D unresolved. The V gene lost 2 bases and the J gene lost 0 bases, with 9 bases spanning the gap. The CDR3 sequence is 15 residues long. Germline lookup yields CDR1 SGHTA and CDR2 FQGNSA. CDR3 loop: CASSLNIVSTDTQYF. The DNA of the CDR3 is TGTGCCAGCAGCTTAAATATAGTCAGCACAGATACGCAGTATTTT. The full variable domain, with the rest looked up from reference TRBV7-2 and TRBJ2-3, is GAGVSQSPSNKVTEKGKDVELRCDPISGHTALYWYRQSLGQGLEFLIYFQGNSAPDKSGLPSDRFSAERTGGSVSTLTIQRTQQEDSAVYLCASSLNIVSTDTQYFGPGTRLTVL.

The chain joins TRBV5-1 to TRBJ1-1; 8 bases align to TRBD1. The CDR3 is made up of 15 amino acids. Looked up from germline, CDR1 is SGHRS and CDR2 is YFSETQ. V lost 1 base to trimming and J lost 7 bases; unmatched junction nucleotides: 9. The CDR3 nucleotides are TGCGCCAGCAGCTTGCAAGGACAGGGTGGGGATGAAGCTTTCTTT. Translating it yields CASSLQGQGGDEAFF.